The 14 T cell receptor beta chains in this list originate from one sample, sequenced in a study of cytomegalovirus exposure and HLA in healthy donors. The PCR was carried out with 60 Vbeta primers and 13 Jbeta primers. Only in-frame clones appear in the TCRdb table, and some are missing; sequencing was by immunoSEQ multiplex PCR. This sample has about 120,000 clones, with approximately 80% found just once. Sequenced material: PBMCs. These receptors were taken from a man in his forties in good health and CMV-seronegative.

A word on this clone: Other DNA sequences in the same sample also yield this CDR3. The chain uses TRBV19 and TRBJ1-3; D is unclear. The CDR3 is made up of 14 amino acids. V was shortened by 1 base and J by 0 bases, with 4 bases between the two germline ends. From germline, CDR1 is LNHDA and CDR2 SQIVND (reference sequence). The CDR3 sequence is CASSIAGSGNTIYF. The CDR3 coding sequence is TGTGCCAGTAGTATAGCGGGCTCTGGAAACACCATATATTTT.

CDR3 in amino acids: CASSVGLAVDTQYF. DNA for the CDR3: TGTGCCAGCAGCGTAGGACTAGCGGTCGATACGCAGTATTTT. The V call is TRBV9, the J call TRBJ2-3; 9 bases map to TRBD2. Germline assignment: CDR1 SGDLS and CDR2 YYNGEE. The V segment lost 0 bases and the J segment 6 bases; nucleotides outside the gene matches: 2. The CDR3 sequence is 14 residues long.

Written as DNA, the CDR3 is TGTGCCGCCTCGGGCGGGAACTCCTATAATTCACCCCTCCACTTT. Translation gives CAASGGNSYNSPLHF. This chain links TRBV30 with TRBJ1-6; D is undetermined. V gave up 8 bases and J gave up 0 bases, with 14 bases separating them. This CDR3 is 15 amino acids long. CDR1 is GTSNPN and CDR2 is SVGIG in the germline V gene (reference sequence).

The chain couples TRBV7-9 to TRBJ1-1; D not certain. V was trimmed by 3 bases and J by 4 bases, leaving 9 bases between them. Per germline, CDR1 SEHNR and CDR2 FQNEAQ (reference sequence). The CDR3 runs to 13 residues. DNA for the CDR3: TGTGCCAGCAGCTTGGGCTCCGGCACTGAAGCTTTCTTT. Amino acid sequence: CASSLGSGTEAFF.

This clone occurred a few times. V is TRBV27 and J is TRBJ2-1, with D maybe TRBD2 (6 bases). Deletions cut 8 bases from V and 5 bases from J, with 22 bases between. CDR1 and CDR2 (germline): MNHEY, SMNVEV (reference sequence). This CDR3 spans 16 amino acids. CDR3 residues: CASGLAGTGRNNEQFF. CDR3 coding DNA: TGTGCCAGCGGACTCGCCGGGACTGGTCGCAACAATGAGCAGTTCTTC.

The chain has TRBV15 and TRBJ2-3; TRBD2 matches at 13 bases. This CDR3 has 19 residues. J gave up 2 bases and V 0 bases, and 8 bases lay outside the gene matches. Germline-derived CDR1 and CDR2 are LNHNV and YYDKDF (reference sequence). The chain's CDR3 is CATSRDSTLAGGFTDTQYF. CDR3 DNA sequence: TGTGCCACCAGCAGAGATAGTACACTAGCGGGGGGGTTCACAGATACGCAGTATTTT.

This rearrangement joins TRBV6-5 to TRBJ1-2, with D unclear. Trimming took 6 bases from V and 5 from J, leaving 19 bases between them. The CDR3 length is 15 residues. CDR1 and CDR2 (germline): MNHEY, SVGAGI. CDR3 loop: CASRFLATRGYGYTF. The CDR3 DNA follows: TGTGCCAGCAGATTTCTAGCGACGAGAGGTTATGGCTACACCTTC.

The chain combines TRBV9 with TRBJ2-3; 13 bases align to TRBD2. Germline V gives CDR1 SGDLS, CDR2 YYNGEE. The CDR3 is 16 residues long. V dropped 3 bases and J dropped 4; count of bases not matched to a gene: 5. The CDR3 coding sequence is TGTGCCAGCAGCGGAGGACTAGCGGGAGACGCAGATACGCAGTATTTT. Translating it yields CASSGGLAGDADTQYF. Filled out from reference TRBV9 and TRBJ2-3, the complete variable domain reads DSGVTQTPKHLITATGQRVTLRCSPRSGDLSVYWYQQSLDQGLQFLIQYYNGEERAKGNILERFSAQQFPDLHSELNLSSLELGDSALYFCASSGGLAGDADTQYFGPGTRLTVL.

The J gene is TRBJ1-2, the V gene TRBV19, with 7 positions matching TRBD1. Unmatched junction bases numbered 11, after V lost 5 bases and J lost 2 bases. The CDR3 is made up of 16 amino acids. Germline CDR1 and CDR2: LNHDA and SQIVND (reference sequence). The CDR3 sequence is CASSAEGGQRNYGYTF. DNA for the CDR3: TGTGCCAGTAGTGCCGAGGGGGGACAGCGGAACTATGGCTACACCTTC. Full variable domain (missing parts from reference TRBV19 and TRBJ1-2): DGGITQSPKYLFRKEGQNVTLSCEQNLNHDAMYWYRQDPGQGLRLIYYSQIVNDFQKGDIAEGYSVSREKKESFPLTVTSAQKNPTAFYLCASSAEGGQRNYGYTFGSGTRLTVV.

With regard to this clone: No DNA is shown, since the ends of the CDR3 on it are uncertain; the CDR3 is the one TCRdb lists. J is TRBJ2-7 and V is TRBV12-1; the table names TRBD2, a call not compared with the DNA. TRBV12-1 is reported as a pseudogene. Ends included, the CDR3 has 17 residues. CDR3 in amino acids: CASSFGGGSGEDYEQYF.

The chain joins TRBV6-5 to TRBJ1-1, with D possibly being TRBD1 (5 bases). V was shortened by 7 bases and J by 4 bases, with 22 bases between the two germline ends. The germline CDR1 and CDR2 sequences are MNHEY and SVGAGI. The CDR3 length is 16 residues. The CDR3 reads CASIYEAGYVGTEAFF. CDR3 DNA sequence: TGTGCCAGCATTTATGAGGCAGGGTATGTTGGCACTGAAGCTTTCTTT.

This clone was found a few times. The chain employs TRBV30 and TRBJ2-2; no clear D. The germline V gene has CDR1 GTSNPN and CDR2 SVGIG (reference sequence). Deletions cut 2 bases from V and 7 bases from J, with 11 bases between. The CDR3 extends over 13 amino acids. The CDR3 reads CAWSRPVIGELFF. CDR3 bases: TGTGCCTGGAGTCGCCCGGTTATCGGGGAGCTGTTTTTT.

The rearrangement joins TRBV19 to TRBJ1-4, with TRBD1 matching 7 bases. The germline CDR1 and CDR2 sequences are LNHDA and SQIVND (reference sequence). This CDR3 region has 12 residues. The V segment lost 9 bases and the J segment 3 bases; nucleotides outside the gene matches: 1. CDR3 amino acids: CASQGANEKLFF. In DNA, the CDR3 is TGTGCCAGCCAGGGGGCTAATGAAAAACTGTTTTTT.

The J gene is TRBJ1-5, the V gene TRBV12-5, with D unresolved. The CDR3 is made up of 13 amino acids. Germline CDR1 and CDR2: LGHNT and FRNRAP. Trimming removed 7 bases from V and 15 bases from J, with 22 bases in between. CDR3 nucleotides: TGTGCTAGTGTCCCCTCCGCAGGCACAAGGTGGCATTTT. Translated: CASVPSAGTRWHF.